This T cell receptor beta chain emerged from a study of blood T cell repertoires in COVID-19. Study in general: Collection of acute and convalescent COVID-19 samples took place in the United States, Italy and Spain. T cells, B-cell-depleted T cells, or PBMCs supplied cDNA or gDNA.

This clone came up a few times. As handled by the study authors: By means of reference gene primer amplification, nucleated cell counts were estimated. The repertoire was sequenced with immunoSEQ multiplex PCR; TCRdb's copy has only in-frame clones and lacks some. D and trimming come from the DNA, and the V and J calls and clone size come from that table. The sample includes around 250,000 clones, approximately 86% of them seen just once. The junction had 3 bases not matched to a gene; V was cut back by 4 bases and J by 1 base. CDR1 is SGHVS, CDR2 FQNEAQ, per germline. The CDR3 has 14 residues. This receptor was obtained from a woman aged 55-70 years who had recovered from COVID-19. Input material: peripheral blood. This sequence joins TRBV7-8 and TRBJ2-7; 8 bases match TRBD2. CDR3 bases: TGTGCCAGCAGCTCTCAGCGGGGGTCCTACGAGCAGTACTTC. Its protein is CASSSQRGSYEQYF. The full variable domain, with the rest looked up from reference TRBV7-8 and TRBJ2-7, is GAGVSQSPRYKVAKRGQDVALRCDPISGHVSLFWYQQALGQGPEFLTYFQNEAQLDKSGLPSDRFFAERPEGSVSTLKIQRTQQEDSAVYLCASSSQRGSYEQYFGPGTRLTVT.